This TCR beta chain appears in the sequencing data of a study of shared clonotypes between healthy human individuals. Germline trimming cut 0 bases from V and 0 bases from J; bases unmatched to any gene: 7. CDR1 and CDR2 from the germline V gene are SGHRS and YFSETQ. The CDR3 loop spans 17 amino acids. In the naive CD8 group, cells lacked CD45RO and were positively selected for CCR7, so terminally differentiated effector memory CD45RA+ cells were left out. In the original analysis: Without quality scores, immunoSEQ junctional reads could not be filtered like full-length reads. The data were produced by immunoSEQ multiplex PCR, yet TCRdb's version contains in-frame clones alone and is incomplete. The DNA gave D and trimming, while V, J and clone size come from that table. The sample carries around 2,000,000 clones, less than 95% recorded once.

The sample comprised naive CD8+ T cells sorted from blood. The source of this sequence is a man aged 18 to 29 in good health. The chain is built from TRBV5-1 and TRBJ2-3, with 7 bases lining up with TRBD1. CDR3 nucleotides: TGCGCCAGCAGCTTGGGTTCTGGACAGGAAAGCACAGATACGCAGTATTTT. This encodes CASSLGSGQESTDTQYF. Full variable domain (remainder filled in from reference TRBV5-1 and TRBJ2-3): KAGVTQTPRYLIKTRGQQVTLSCSPISGHRSVSWYQQTPGQGLQFLFEYFSETQRNKGNFPGRFSGRQFSNSRSEMNVSTLELGDSALYLCASSLGSGQESTDTQYFGPGTRLTVL.